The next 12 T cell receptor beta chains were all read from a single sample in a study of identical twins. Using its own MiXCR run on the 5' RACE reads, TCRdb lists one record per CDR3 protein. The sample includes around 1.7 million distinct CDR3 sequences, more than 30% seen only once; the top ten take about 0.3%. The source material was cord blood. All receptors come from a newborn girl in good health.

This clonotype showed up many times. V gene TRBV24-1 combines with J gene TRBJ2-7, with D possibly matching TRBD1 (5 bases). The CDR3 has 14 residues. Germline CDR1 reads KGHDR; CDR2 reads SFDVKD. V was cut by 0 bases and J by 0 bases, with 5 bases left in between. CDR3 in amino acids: CATSDLDSSYEQYF. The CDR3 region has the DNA TGTGCCACCAGTGATTTGGACAGCTCCTACGAGCAGTACTTC.

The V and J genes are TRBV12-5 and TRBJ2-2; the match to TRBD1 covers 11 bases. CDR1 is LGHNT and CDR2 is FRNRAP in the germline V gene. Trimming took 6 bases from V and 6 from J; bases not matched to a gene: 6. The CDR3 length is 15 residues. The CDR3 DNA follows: TGTGCTAGTGGATTCGGACAGGGGGCGGCCGGGGAGCTGTTTTTT. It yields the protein CASGFGQGAAGELFF.

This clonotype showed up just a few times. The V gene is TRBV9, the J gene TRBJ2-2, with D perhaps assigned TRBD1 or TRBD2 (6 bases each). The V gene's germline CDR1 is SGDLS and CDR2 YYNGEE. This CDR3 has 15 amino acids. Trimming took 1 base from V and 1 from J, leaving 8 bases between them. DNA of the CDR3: TGTGCCAGCAGCGTACGGGGGCTGAACACCGGGGAGCTGTTTTTT. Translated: CASSVRGLNTGELFF.

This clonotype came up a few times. CDR3 sequence: CSASLQGWDTQYF. The CDR3 nucleotides are TGCAGTGCTAGCCTCCAAGGGTGGGATACGCAGTATTTT. The chain is built from TRBV20-1 and TRBJ2-3, with unresolved D. The CDR3 runs to 13 residues. CDR1 is DFQATT and CDR2 is SNEGSKA in the germline V gene (reference sequence). Trimming shortened V by 3 bases and J by 6 bases, and 13 bases separated the two germline ends.

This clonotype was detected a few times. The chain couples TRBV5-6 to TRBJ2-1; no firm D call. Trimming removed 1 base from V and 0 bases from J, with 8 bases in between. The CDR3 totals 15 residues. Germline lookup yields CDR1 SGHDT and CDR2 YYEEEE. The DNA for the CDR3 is TGTGCCAGCAGCTTGCACTTAATCTCCTACAATGAGCAGTTCTTC. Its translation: CASSLHLISYNEQFF.

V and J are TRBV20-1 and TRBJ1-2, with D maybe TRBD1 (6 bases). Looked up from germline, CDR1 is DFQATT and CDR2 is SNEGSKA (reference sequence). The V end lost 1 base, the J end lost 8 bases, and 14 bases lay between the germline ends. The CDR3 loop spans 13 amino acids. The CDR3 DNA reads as TGCAGTGCTAGAGGTTTCAGGGGAACGGGCTACACCTTC. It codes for CSARGFRGTGYTF.

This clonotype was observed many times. CDR3 in DNA: TGTGCCAGCAGTTTAAGGGGTAATTCCTACGAGCAGTACTTC. It encodes CASSLRGNSYEQYF. The rearrangement joins TRBV28 to TRBJ2-7, with D perhaps TRBD1 (5 bases). Trimming cost V 2 bases and J 1 base, with 9 bases left between them. Germline CDR1 MDHEN, CDR2 SYDVKM. The length of the CDR3 is 14 residues.

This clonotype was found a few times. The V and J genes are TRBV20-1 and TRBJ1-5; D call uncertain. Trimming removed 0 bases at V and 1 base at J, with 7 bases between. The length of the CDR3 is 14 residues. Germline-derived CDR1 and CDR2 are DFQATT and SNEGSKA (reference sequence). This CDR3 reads CSARELNSNQPQHF. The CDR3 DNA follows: TGCAGTGCTAGAGAGCTCAACAGCAATCAGCCCCAGCATTTT.

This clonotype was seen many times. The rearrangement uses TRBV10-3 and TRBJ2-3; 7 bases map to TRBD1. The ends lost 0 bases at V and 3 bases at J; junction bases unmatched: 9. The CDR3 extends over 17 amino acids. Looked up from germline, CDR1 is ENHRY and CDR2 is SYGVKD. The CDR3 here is CAISESLGTAVTDTQYF. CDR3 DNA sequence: TGTGCCATCAGTGAGTCGTTAGGGACAGCCGTTACAGATACGCAGTATTTT.

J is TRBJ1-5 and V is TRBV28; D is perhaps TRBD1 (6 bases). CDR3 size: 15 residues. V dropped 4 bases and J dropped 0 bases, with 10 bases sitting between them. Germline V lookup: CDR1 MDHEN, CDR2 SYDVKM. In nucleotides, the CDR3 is TGTGCCAGCAGTTCCCCACAGGGTAGCAATCAGCCCCAGCATTTT. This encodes CASSSPQGSNQPQHF.

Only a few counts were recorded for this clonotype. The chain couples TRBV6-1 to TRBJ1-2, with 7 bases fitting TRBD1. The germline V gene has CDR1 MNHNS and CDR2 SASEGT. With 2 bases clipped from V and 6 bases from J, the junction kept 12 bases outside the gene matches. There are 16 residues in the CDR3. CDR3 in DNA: TGTGCCAGCAGTGAAACCCCTGGCAGGGGGGCCCATGGCTACACCTTC. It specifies CASSETPGRGAHGYTF.

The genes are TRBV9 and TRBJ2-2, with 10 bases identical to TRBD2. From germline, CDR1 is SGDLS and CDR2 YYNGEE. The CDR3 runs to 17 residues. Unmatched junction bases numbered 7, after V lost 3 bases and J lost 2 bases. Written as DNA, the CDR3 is TGTGCCAGCAGCGATAGACTAGCGGGTTTCAACACCGGGGAGCTGTTTTTT. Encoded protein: CASSDRLAGFNTGELFF. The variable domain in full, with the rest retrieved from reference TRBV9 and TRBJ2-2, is DSGVTQTPKHLITATGQRVTLRCSPRSGDLSVYWYQQSLDQGLQFLIQYYNGEERAKGNILERFSAQQFPDLHSELNLSSLELGDSALYFCASSDRLAGFNTGELFFGEGSRLTVL.